These 4 T cell receptor beta chains were all obtained from the same sample, sequenced in a study of post-analysis software for immune sequencing data. General observations from the study: In patients, about 5 TRBV segments were more frequent than in controls, with TRBV5-6, TRBV5-1 and TRBV20-1 among them.

Their specific antigens are unknown. Presence of unique molecular identifiers characterized the TCR beta cDNA libraries. MiXCR, applied by TCRdb to the PCR reads, yields one record per CDR3 protein. The sample shows roughly 400,000 distinct CDR3 sequences, roughly 38% of them seen only once. The sequencing sample was made of blood. Receptor source: a girl aged 2 to 10 with multiple sclerosis.

The chain uses TRBV7-8 and TRBJ2-7; a weak D match, TRBD1 (6 bases). Germline CDR1 SGHVS, CDR2 FQNEAQ. The V and J ends lost 0 bases and 3 bases respectively, with 12 bases between them. This CDR3 is built from 15 residues. The CDR3 DNA is TGTGCCAGCAGCTTAGCCAGGGGAGTGAACTACGAGCAGTACTTC. It encodes CASSLARGVNYEQYF.

This clonotype was seen a few times. This chain connects TRBV7-6 to TRBJ2-5; D not resolved. The J call could be wrong; TRBJ2-7 is a better fit for the DNA end. This CDR3 spans 15 amino acids. Germline-derived CDR1 and CDR2 are SGHVS and FNYEAQ. CDR3 sequence reads: CASSLEESMGYEQYF. The CDR3 coding sequence is TGTGCCAGCAGCTTAGAGGAGTCAATGGGCTACGAGCAGTACTTC.

This rearrangement joins TRBV28 to TRBJ2-6; maybe TRBD1 (6 bases). Trimming removed 6 bases at V and 3 bases at J, with 24 bases between. The CDR3 extends over 19 amino acids. Germline CDR1 MDHEN, CDR2 SYDVKM. The CDR3 bases are TGTGCCAGCAGCCCTAAACAGGGTCGCACTCTGGGTGGGGCCAACGTCCTGACTTTC. Residues: CASSPKQGRTLGGANVLTF.

This clonotype was recorded a few times. V is TRBV30 and J is TRBJ1-5; D is ambiguous. The CDR3 consists of 12 residues. V was clipped by 5 bases and J by 6 bases, with 11 bases between them. CDR1 and CDR2 (germline): GTSNPN, SVGIG (reference sequence). CDR3 protein: CAWGEGGQPQHF. The CDR3, as DNA: TGTGCCTGGGGGGAGGGCGGTCAGCCCCAGCATTTT.